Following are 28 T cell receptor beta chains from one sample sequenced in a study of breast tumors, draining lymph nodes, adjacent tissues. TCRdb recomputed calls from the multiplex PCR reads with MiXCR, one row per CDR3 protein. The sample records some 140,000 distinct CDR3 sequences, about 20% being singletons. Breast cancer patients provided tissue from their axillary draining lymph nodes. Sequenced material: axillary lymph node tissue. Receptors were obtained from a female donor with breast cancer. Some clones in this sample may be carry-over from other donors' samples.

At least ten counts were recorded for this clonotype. The CDR3 sequence is CASSPSGTTDTQYF. The CDR3 region has the DNA TGTGCCAGCAGCCCTAGCGGGACCACAGATACGCAGTATTTT. The J gene is TRBJ2-3, the V gene TRBV6-1; 9 positions agree with TRBD2. This CDR3 has 14 amino acids. The trim removed 6 bases at V and 2 bases at J, leaving 3 bases unmatched. Per the germline V gene, CDR1 is MNHNS and CDR2 is SASEGT.

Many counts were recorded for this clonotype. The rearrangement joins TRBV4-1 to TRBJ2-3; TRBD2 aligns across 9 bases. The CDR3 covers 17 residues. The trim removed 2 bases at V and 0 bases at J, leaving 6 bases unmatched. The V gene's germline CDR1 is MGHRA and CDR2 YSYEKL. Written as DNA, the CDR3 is TGCGCCAGCAGCCAAACCCCGGGACTAGCTAGCACAGATACGCAGTATTTT. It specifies CASSQTPGLASTDTQYF.

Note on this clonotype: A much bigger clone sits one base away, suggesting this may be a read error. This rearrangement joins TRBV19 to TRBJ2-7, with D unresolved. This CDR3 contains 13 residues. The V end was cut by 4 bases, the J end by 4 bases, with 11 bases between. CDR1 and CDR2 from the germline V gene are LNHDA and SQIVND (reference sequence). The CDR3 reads CASSTSIWYEQYF. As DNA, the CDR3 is TGTGCCAGTAGTACCTCCATCTGGTACGAGCAGTACTTC.

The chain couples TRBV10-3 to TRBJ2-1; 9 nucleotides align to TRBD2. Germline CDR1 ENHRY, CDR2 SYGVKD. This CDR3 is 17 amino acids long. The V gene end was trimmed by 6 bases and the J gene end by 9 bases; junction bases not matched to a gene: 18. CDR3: CAISPIISGSQTGEQFF. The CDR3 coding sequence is TGTGCCATCAGCCCTATAATTAGCGGGAGTCAGACCGGTGAGCAGTTCTTC.

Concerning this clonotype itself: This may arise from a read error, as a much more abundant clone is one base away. The CDR3, as DNA: TGTGCCAGCAGCTTAAAACGGGAAACTTCTGGAAACACCATATATTTT. Protein: CASSLKRETSGNTIYF. The rearrangement joins TRBV7-9 to TRBJ1-3; no firm D call. The CDR3 consists of 16 residues. V was shortened by 2 bases and J by 1 base, with 12 bases between the two germline ends. Germline CDR1 reads SEHNR; CDR2 reads FQNEAQ (reference sequence).

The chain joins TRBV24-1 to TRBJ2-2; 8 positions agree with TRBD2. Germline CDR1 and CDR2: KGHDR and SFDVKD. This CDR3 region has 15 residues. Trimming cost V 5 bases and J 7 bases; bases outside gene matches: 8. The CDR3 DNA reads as TGTGCCACCAGTGTCAAAGAGCGGGAGAGCGGGGAGCTGTTTTTT. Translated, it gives CATSVKERESGELFF.

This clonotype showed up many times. The CDR3 coding sequence is TGTGCCAGCTGCAGTAGTCCGGGACTAGCAGCCAACAAGAACACCGGGGAGCTGTTTTTT. Translated, it gives CASCSSPGLAANKNTGELFF. This chain uses TRBV7-9 with TRBJ2-2; 9 nucleotides match TRBD2. Losses at the gene ends were 8 bases for V and 1 base for J; bases not matched to a gene: 20. In germline, CDR1 is SEHNR, CDR2 FQNEAQ (reference sequence). This CDR3 contains 20 residues.

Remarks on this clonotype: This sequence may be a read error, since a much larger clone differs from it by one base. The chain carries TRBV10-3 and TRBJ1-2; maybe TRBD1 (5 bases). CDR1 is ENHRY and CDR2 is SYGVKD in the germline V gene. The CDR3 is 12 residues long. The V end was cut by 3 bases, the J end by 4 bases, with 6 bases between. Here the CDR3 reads CAISEGVYGYTF. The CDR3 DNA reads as TGTGCCATCAGTGAAGGGGTCTATGGCTACACCTTC.

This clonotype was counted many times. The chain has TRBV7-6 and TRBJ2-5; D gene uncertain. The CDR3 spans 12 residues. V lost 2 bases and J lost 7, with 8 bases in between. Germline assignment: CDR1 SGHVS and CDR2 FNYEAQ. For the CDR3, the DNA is TGTGCCAGCAGCTTAAACTTGCGGACCCAGTACTTC. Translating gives CASSLNLRTQYF.

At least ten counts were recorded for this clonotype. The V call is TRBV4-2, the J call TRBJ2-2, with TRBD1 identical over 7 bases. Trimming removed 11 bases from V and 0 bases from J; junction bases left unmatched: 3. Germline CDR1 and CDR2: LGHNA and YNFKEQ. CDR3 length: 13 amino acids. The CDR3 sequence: CAGQDSNTGELFF. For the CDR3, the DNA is TGTGCCGGACAGGATTCGAACACCGGGGAGCTGTTTTTT.

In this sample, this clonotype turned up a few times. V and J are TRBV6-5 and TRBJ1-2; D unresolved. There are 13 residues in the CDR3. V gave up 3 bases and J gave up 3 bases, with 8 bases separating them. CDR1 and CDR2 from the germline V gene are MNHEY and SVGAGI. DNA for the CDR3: TGTGCCAGCAGTTATTGGTCCGACTATGGCTACACCTTC. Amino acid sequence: CASSYWSDYGYTF.

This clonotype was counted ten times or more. CDR3 nucleotide sequence: TGCGCCAGCAGCCCAGACAGGGAGGGCGGTGAGCAGTTCTTC. Amino acids: CASSPDREGGEQFF. The V call is TRBV5-1, the J call TRBJ2-1, with D possibly called TRBD1 or TRBD2 (7 bases each). The CDR3 totals 14 residues. V lost 4 bases to trimming and J lost 9 bases, with 17 bases between them. Germline V CDR1 and CDR2: SGHRS, YFSETQ.

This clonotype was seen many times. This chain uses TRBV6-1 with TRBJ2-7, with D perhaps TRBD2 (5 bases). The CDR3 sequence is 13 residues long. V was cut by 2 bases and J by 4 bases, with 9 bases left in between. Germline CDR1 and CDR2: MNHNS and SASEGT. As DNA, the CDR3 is TGTGCCAGCAGTGAAACTAGGGTGTACGAGCAGTACTTC. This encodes CASSETRVYEQYF.

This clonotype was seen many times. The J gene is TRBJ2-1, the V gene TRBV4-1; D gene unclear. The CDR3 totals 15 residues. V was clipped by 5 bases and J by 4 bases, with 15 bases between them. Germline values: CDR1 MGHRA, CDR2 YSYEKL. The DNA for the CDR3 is TGCGCCAGCAGCGCTAAACAGACGGAGTACAATGAGCAGTTCTTC. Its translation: CASSAKQTEYNEQFF.

CDR3 coding DNA: TGCGCCAGCAGTGGACAGGGAAACACTGAAGCTTTCTTT. Encoded protein: CASSGQGNTEAFF. The chain couples TRBV10-1 to TRBJ1-1; the match to TRBD1 covers 7 bases. V shed 4 bases, J shed 2 bases, and the junction held 1 base outside the gene matches. This CDR3 spans 13 amino acids. Per the germline V gene, CDR1 is WNHNN and CDR2 is SYGVQD (reference sequence).

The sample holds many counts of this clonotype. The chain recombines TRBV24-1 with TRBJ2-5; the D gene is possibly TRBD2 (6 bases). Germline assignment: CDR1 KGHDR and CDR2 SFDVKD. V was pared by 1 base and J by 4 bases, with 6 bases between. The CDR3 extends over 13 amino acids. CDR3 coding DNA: TGTGCCACCAGTGATTTACTAGCAGAGACCCAGTACTTC. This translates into CATSDLLAETQYF.

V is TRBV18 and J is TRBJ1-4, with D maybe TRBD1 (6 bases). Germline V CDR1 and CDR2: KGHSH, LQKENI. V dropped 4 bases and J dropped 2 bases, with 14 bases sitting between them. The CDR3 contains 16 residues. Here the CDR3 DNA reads TGTGCCAGCTCACATACCAGGGGAGGCACTAATGAAAAACTGTTTTTT. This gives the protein CASSHTRGGTNEKLFF. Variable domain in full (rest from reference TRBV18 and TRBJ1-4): NAGVMQNPRHLVRRRGQEARLRCSPMKGHSHVYWYRQLPEEGLKFMVYLQKENIIDESGMPKERFSAEFPKEGPSILRIQQVVRGDSAAYFCASSHTRGGTNEKLFFGSGTQLSVL.

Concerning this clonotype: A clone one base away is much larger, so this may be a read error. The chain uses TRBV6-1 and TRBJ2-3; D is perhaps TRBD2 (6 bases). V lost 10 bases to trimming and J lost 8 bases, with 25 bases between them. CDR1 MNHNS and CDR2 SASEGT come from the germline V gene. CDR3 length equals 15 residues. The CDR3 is CAINLGGGQEGTQYF. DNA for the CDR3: TGTGCCATCAACCTGGGAGGAGGGCAGGAGGGTACGCAGTATTTT.

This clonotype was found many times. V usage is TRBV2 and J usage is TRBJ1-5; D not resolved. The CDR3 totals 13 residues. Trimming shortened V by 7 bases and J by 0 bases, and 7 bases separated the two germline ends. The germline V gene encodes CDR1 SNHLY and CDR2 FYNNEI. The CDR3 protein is CASKAYSNQPQHF. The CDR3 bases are TGTGCCAGCAAGGCGTATAGCAATCAGCCCCAGCATTTT.

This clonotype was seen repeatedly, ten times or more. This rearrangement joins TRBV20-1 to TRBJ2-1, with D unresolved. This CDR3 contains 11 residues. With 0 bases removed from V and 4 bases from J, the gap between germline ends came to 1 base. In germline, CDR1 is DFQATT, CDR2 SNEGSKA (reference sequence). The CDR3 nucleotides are TGCAGTGCTAGAGATTACAATGAGCAGTTCTTC. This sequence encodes CSARDYNEQFF.

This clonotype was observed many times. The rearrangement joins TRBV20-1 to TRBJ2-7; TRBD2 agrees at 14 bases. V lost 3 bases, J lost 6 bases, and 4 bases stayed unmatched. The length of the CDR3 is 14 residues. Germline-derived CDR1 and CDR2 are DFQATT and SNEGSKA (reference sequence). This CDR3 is CSARGLAGVSEQYF. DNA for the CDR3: TGCAGTGCTAGGGGACTAGCGGGAGTTAGCGAGCAGTACTTC.

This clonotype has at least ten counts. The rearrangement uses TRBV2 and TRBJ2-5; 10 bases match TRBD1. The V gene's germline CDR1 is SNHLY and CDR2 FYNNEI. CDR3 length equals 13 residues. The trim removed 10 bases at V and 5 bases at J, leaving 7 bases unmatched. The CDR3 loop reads CATGQGRSETQYF. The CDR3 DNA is TGTGCCACGGGACAGGGGCGTTCGGAGACCCAGTACTTC. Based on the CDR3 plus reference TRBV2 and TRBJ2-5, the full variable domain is EPEVTQTPSHQVTQMGQEVILRCVPISNHLYFYWYRQILGQKVEFLVSFYNNEISEKSEIFDDQFSVERPDGSNFTLKIRSTKLEDSAMYFCATGQGRSETQYFGPGTRLLVL.

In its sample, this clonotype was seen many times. The CDR3 nucleotides read TGTGCCAGCAGTCCCTACGAGGGGACACTCCTACGAGGGCAGTACTTC. Its translation: CASSPYEGTLLRGQYF. The chain uses TRBV6-5 and TRBJ2-7, with a tentative D call TRBD1 (6 bases). The germline V and J ends were trimmed by 5 bases and 9 bases, with 26 bases remaining between them. This CDR3 is built from 16 residues. The germline V gene has CDR1 MNHEY and CDR2 SVGAGI.

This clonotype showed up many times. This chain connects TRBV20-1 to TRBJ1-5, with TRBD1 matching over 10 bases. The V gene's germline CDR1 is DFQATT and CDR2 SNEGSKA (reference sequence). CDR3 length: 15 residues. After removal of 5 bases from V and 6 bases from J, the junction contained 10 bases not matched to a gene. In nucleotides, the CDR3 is TGCAGTGCTGGCTGGGACAGGGGCCTCGTTCAGCCCCAGCATTTT. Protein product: CSAGWDRGLVQPQHF.

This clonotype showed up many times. In DNA form, the CDR3 reads TGTGCCAGCAGTAGGGGAGGGTTCACAGATACGCAGTATTTT. Amino acids: CASSRGGFTDTQYF. This rearrangement joins TRBV7-6 to TRBJ2-3; 7 nucleotides agree with TRBD2. Germline assignment: CDR1 SGHVS and CDR2 FNYEAQ. V lost 6 bases to trimming and J lost 2 bases; unmatched junction nucleotides: 5. The CDR3 runs 14 residues.

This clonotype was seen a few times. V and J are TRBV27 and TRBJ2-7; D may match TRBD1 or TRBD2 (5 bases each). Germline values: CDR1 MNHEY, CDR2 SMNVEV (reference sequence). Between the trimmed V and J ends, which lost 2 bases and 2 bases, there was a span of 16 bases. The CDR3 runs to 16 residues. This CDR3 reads CASSLSKGRGAYEQYF. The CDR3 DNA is TGTGCCAGCAGTTTAAGCAAAGGTAGAGGGGCCTACGAGCAGTACTTC.

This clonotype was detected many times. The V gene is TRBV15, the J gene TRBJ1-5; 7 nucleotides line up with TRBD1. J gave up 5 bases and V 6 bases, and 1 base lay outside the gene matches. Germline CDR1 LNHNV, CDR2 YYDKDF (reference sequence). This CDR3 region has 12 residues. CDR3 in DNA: TGTGCCACCAGTACAGGGGATCAGCCCCAGCATTTT. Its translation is CATSTGDQPQHF.

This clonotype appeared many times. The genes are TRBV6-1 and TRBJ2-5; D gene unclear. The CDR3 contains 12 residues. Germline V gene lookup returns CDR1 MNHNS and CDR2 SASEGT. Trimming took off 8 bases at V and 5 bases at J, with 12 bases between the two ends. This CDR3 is CASGFRRETQYF. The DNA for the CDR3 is TGTGCCAGCGGCTTTCGGCGGGAGACCCAGTACTTC.